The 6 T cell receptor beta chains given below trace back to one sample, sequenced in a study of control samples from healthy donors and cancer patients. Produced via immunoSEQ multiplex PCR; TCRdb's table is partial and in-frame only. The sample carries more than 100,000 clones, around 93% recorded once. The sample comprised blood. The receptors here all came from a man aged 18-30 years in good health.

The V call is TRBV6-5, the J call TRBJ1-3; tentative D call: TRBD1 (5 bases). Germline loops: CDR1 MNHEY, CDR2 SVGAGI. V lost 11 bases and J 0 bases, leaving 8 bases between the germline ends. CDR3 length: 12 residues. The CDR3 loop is CAAGGSGNTIYF. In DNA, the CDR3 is TGTGCCGCGGGGGGCTCTGGAAACACCATATATTTT.

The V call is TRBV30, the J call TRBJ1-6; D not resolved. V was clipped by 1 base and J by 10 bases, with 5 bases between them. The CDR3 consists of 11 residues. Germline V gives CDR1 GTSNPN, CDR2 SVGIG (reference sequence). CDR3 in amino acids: CAWSGGSPLHF. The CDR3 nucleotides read TGTGCCTGGAGTGGGGGATCACCCCTCCACTTT.

The CDR3 DNA sequence: TGCGCCAGCAGCCAGGGAGTCGGAGAAAAACTGTTTTTT. Protein sequence: CASSQGVGEKLFF. The V call is TRBV5-1, the J call TRBJ1-4, with a possible D match to TRBD1 (5 bases). Trimming removed 4 bases from V and 8 bases from J, with 12 bases in between. This CDR3 spans 13 amino acids. CDR1 is SGHRS, CDR2 YFSETQ, per germline.

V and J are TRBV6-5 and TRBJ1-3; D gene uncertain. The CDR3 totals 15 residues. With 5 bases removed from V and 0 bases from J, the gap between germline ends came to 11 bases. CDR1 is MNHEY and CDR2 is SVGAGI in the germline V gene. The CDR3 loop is CASSSQPNSGNTIYF. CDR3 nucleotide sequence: TGTGCCAGCAGTAGTCAACCGAACTCTGGAAACACCATATATTTT.

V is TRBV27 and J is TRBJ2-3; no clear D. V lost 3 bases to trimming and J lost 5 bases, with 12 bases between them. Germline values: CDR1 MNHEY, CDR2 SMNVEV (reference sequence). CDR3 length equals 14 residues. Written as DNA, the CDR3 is TGTGCCAGCAGTTTTCTCCCGAACAGAGATACGCAGTATTTT. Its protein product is CASSFLPNRDTQYF.

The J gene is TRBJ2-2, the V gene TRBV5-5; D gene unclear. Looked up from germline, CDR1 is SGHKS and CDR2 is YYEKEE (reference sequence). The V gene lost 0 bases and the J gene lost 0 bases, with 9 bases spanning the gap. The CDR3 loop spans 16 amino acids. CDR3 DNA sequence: TGTGCCAGCAGCTTGGTTAGTATCCCGAACACCGGGGAGCTGTTTTTT. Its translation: CASSLVSIPNTGELFF.